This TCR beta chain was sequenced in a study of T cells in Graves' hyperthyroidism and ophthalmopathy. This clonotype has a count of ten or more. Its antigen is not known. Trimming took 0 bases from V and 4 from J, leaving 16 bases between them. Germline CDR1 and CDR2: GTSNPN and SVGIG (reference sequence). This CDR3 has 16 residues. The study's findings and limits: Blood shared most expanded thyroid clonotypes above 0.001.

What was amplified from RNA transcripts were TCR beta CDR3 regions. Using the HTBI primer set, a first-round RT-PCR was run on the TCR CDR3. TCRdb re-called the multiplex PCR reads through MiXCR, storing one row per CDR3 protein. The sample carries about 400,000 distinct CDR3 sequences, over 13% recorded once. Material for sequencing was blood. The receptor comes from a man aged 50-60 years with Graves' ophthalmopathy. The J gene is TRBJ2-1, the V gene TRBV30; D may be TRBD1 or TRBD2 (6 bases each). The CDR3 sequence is CAWSVSGGLAYNEQFF. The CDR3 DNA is TGTGCCTGGAGTGTATCTGGGGGGCTCGCTTACAATGAGCAGTTCTTC.